A single sample gave rise to the 3 T cell receptor beta chains below, sequenced in a study of OX40 agonist ivuxolimab in advanced cancers. Measured with immunoSEQ multiplex PCR; TCRdb has only the in-frame clones, and not every one. Among about 31,000 clones listed, around three quarters were seen once. The source material was CD4+ or CD8+ T cells sorted from blood, sampled in a trial of the OX40 agonist ivuxolimab. Receptors were obtained from an adult with an advanced solid tumor such as melanoma, head and neck, liver or kidney cancer.

The chain couples TRBV5-5 to TRBJ1-5; D remains unclear. V lost 5 bases to trimming and J lost 5 bases, with 14 bases between them. CDR3 length: 14 amino acids. Germline V lookup: CDR1 SGHKS, CDR2 YYEKEE (reference sequence). CDR3 protein: CASRPGNGDQPQHF. The CDR3 DNA sequence: TGTGCCAGCAGGCCTGGGAATGGGGATCAGCCCCAGCATTTT.

The chain recombines TRBV5-1 with TRBJ2-5, with D tentatively TRBD2 (5 bases). This CDR3 has 14 residues. CDR1 and CDR2 (germline): SGHRS, YFSETQ. The ends were cut back, 0 bases at V and 5 bases at J, with 11 bases in the middle. CDR3 bases: TGCGCCAGCAGCTTGGAGTCGGGGTCGGAGACCCAGTACTTC. Encoded protein: CASSLESGSETQYF.

J is TRBJ1-1 and V is TRBV7-8, with 7 bases matching TRBD1. The germline CDR1 and CDR2 sequences are SGHVS and FQNEAQ. The V segment lost 1 base and the J segment 0 bases; nucleotides outside the gene matches: 8. This CDR3 region has 17 residues. The DNA of the CDR3 is TGTGCCAGCAGCTTAGGGTACAGGGGCGTCATGAACACTGAAGCTTTCTTT. This sequence encodes CASSLGYRGVMNTEAFF.